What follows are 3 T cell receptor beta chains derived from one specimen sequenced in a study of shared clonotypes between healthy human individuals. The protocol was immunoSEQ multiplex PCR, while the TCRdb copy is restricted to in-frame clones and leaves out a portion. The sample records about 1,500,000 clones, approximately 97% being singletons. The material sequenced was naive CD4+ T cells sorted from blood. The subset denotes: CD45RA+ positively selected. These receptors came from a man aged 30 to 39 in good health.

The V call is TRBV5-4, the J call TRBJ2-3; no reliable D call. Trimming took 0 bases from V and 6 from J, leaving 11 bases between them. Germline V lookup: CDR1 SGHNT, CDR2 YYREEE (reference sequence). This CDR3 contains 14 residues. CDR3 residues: CASSLAFRTDTQYF. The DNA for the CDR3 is TGTGCCAGCAGCTTGGCCTTTCGTACGGATACGCAGTATTTT.

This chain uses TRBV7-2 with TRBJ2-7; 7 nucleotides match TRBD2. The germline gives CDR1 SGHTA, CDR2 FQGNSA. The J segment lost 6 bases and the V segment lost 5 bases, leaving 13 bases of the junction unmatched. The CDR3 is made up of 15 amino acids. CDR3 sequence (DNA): TGTGCCAGCAGCGCCCTTCGAGTGGGAGGGAGCGAGCAGTACTTC. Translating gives CASSALRVGGSEQYF.

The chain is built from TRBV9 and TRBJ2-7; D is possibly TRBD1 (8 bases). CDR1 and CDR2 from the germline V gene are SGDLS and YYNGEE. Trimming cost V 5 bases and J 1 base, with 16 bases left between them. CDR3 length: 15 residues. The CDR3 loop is CASSLGGTGSYEQYF. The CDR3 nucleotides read TGTGCCAGCAGTCTGGGGGGGACAGGTTCCTACGAGCAGTACTTC.